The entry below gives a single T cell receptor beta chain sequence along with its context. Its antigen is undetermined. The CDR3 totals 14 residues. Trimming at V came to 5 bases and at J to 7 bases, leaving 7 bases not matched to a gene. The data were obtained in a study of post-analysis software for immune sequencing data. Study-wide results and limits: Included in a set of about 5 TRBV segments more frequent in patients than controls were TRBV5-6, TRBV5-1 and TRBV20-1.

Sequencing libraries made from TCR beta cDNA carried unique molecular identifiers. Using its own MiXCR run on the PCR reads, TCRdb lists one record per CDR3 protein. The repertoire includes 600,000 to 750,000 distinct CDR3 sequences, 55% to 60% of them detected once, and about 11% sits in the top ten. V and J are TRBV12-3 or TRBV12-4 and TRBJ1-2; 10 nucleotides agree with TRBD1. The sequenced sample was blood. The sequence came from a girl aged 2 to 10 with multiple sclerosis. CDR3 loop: CASSAGTGESGYTF. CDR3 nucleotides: TGTGCCAGCAGTGCCGGGACAGGGGAGTCTGGCTACACCTTC.